This T cell receptor (beta chain) was retrieved from a study of Graves' ophthalmopathy and Graves' hyperthyroidism. Study results and limitations: Most thyroid clonotypes with frequency above 0.001 were detected in blood too.

The authors enrolled newly diagnosed hyperthyroidism patients aged 18 to 65 with under 2 months' duration. Establishment of the diagnosis relied upon clinical symptoms, serum thyroxine, TRAb, thyroid ultrasound and orbital computed tomography. Fresh peripheral blood (about 9 ml) yielded the PBMCs. Between the trimmed V and J ends, which lost 0 bases and 3 bases, there was a span of 15 bases. Germline V CDR1 and CDR2: SGHRS, YFSETQ. This CDR3 comprises 16 residues. Amplifying from RNA transcripts, the study obtained TCR beta CDR3 regions. Second-round multiplex PCR came after a first-round RT-PCR that employed HTBI primers. TCRdb called the multiplex PCR reads again in MiXCR, with one record for every CDR3 protein. The sample includes roughly 610,000 distinct CDR3 sequences, 22% seen only once; the top ten take around 6.5%. As to this clonotype: Its target is unknown.

The clonotype comes from a woman younger than 30 with stable Graves' hyperthyroidism. Some clones in this sample may be carry-over from other donors' samples. What was sequenced was peripheral blood. V usage is TRBV5-1 and J usage is TRBJ1-2; D possibly corresponds to TRBD1 (6 bases). CDR3 sequence: CASSLARGPLDYGYTF. The CDR3 DNA reads TGCGCCAGCAGCTTGGCCAGGGGCCCGCTGGACTATGGCTACACCTTC. The full variable domain, rest sourced from reference TRBV5-1 and TRBJ1-2, is KAGVTQTPRYLIKTRGQQVTLSCSPISGHRSVSWYQQTPGQGLQFLFEYFSETQRNKGNFPGRFSGRQFSNSRSEMNVSTLELGDSALYLCASSLARGPLDYGYTFGSGTRLTVV.